A single sample is the source of the 18 T cell receptor beta chains below, sequenced in a study of T cell responses to AZD1222 COVID-19 vaccine. Here immunoSEQ multiplex PCR was the method, and the copy in TCRdb shows in-frame clones only, minus some. The repertoire holds around 110,000 clones, roughly nine tenths seen once, with 1.5% to 2% in the top ten. The sample in question was peripheral blood, obtained 28 days after the second AZD1222 dose. These receptors were taken from an adult who received the AZD1222 COVID-19 vaccine.

This chain joins TRBV3-1 (or the pseudogene TRBV3-2) and TRBJ2-1; TRBD2 aligns across 8 bases. The CDR3 is 12 residues long. V lost 5 bases, J lost 11 bases, and 5 bases stayed unmatched. From germline, CDR1 is LGHDT and CDR2 YNNKEL (reference sequence). In DNA, the CDR3 is TGTGCCAGCAGCTATAGCGGGAATAAGCAGTTCTTC. Its translation: CASSYSGNKQFF.

This clone was detected only a few times. The rearrangement uses TRBV4-1 and TRBJ1-2, with 8 bases that match TRBD1. In germline, CDR1 is MGHRA, CDR2 YSYEKL. The junction had 7 bases not matched to a gene; V was cut back by 1 base and J by 0 bases. The CDR3 totals 17 residues. The CDR3 spells CASSQVLRGRANYGYTF. The CDR3 DNA reads as TGCGCCAGCAGCCAAGTCCTCAGGGGGCGGGCTAACTATGGCTACACCTTC.

The rearrangement joins TRBV6-5 to TRBJ1-4; 7 bases line up with TRBD1. The CDR3 has 13 residues. The germline V gene has CDR1 MNHEY and CDR2 SVGAGI. V trimming: 5 bases; J trimming: 6 bases; junction bases outside the gene matches: 3. Here the CDR3 reads CASSRDSDEKLFF. CDR3 nucleotide sequence: TGTGCCAGCAGTCGGGACAGCGATGAAAAACTGTTTTTT.

The V gene is TRBV7-2, the J gene TRBJ1-1; D gene ambiguous. Trimming took 0 bases from V and 1 from J, leaving 9 bases between them. The germline V gene has CDR1 SGHTA and CDR2 FQGNSA. The CDR3 loop spans 15 amino acids. The CDR3 loop is CASSLASQWNTEAFF. In nucleotides, the CDR3 is TGTGCCAGCAGCTTAGCTAGTCAGTGGAACACTGAAGCTTTCTTT.

V usage is TRBV5-4 and J usage is TRBJ1-1; weak D call: TRBD1 (6 bases). In germline, CDR1 is SGHNT, CDR2 YYREEE (reference sequence). Trimming cost V 7 bases and J 6 bases, with 19 bases left between them. The CDR3 has 14 amino acids. The chain's CDR3 is CASGVFGQLPEAFF. The CDR3 bases are TGTGCCAGCGGTGTTTTTGGACAGCTCCCTGAAGCTTTCTTT.

The CDR3 DNA follows: TGCGCCAGCAGCTTGAGTTTACAGGGCTACGAGCAGTACTTC. Residues: CASSLSLQGYEQYF. The genes are TRBV5-1 and TRBJ2-7; tentative D call: TRBD1 (6 bases). V shed 1 base and J shed 3 bases, with 11 bases lying between them. CDR1 SGHRS and CDR2 YFSETQ come from the germline V gene. This CDR3 has 14 amino acids.

The genes are TRBV3-1 (or the pseudogene TRBV3-2) and TRBJ2-5; D is tentatively TRBD1 or TRBD2 (5 bases each). V was cut by 4 bases and J by 1 base, with 13 bases left in between. CDR1 and CDR2 from the germline V gene are LGHDT and YNNKEL (reference sequence). The CDR3 length is 15 residues. CDR3 DNA: TGTGCCAGCAGCCGGGACGCCACCTCCCAAGAGACCCAGTACTTC. This gives the protein CASSRDATSQETQYF.

This clone has only a few counts. This chain links TRBV2 with TRBJ2-7; TRBD1 might be the D (5 bases). CDR1 is SNHLY, CDR2 FYNNEI, per germline. V was clipped by 5 bases and J by 2 bases, with 16 bases between them. The CDR3 spans 15 residues. CDR3 residues: CASSLGAADTYEQYF. Here the CDR3 DNA reads TGTGCCAGCAGTCTAGGGGCGGCTGACACCTACGAGCAGTACTTC.

This clone was counted a few times. The CDR3 nucleotides are TGTGCCAGCAGTTTATCGCCCCCCATTGGCTACACCTTC. As protein: CASSLSPPIGYTF. The chain joins TRBV27 to TRBJ1-2, with D unresolved. The CDR3 extends over 13 amino acids. CDR1 MNHEY and CDR2 SMNVEV come from the germline V gene (reference sequence). Trimming shortened V by 0 bases and J by 7 bases, and 9 bases separated the two germline ends.

The CDR3 protein is CASSQNGGGNTIYF. The DNA for the CDR3 is TGTGCCAGCAGCCAAAATGGGGGGGGAAACACCATATATTTT. The chain links TRBV11-2 to TRBJ1-3, with D perhaps matching TRBD1 (5 bases). Per the germline V gene, CDR1 is SGHAT and CDR2 is FQNNGV. The CDR3 has 14 residues. The ends were cut back, 5 bases at V and 4 bases at J, with 12 bases in the middle.

The gene calls are TRBV18 and TRBJ2-7, with D maybe TRBD2 (5 bases). Germline CDR1 is KGHSH and CDR2 is LQKENI. The CDR3 runs to 15 residues. V lost 6 bases to trimming and J lost 2 bases, with 17 bases between them. CDR3 coding DNA: TGTGCCAGCTCCCTTGACTTAGCGAGAACCTACGAGCAGTACTTC. Translation gives CASSLDLARTYEQYF.

The V call is TRBV5-8, the J call TRBJ1-4, with D hard to call. The CDR3 spans 15 residues. The V gene's germline CDR1 is SGHTS and CDR2 YDEGEE. V was cut by 6 bases and J by 8 bases, with 20 bases left in between. This CDR3 is CASTTRYRAEEKLFF. The CDR3 DNA reads as TGTGCCAGCACGACCCGCTACCGGGCCGAGGAAAAACTGTTTTTT. The complete variable domain, with remaining parts taken from reference TRBV5-8 and TRBJ1-4, reads EAGVTQSPTHLIKTRGQQATLRCSPISGHTSVYWYQQALGLGLQFLLWYDEGEERNRGNFPPRFSGRQFPNYSSELNVNALELEDSALYLCASTTRYRAEEKLFFGSGTQLSVL.

The chain employs TRBV2 and TRBJ1-3; no firm D call. The CDR3 covers 14 residues. V lost 8 bases, J lost 0 bases, and 11 bases lay in between. Germline V gives CDR1 SNHLY, CDR2 FYNNEI. Here the CDR3 reads CASVAGSSGNTIYF. CDR3 DNA: TGTGCCAGCGTTGCGGGGAGCTCTGGAAACACCATATATTTT.

This clone appeared once. V is TRBV27 and J is TRBJ1-5; 9 nucleotides line up with TRBD1. The germline gives CDR1 MNHEY, CDR2 SMNVEV (reference sequence). The CDR3 spans 14 residues. The ends lost 6 bases at V and 4 bases at J; junction bases unmatched: 4. The CDR3 reads CASSRDRGNQPQHF. CDR3 nucleotides: TGTGCCAGCAGCCGCGACAGGGGGAATCAGCCCCAGCATTTT.

This chain uses TRBV6-5 with TRBJ2-7; TRBD1 matches 10 bases. Germline CDR1 reads MNHEY; CDR2 reads SVGAGI. V dropped 10 bases and J dropped 5; count of bases not matched to a gene: 8. This CDR3 contains 13 residues. CDR3 residues: CATLTGGRNEQYF. The CDR3 bases are TGTGCCACCCTGACAGGGGGCAGGAACGAGCAGTACTTC.

The genes are TRBV7-9 and TRBJ1-2, with a weak D call TRBD1 (5 bases). This CDR3 is built from 11 residues. V shed 6 bases and J shed 8 bases, with 10 bases lying between them. Per germline, CDR1 SEHNR and CDR2 FQNEAQ (reference sequence). For the CDR3, the DNA is TGTGCCAGCAGTCGAACAGGCGGCTACACCTTC. Translation: CASSRTGGYTF.

This clone was seen only once. The rearrangement links TRBV30 to TRBJ1-3; D might be TRBD1 (5 bases). V was trimmed by 7 bases and J by 0 bases, leaving 22 bases between them. Germline loops: CDR1 GTSNPN, CDR2 SVGIG (reference sequence). The CDR3 consists of 17 residues. The CDR3 loop reads CASTRGPAYSSGNTIYF. CDR3 nucleotide sequence: TGTGCCTCGACTAGGGGTCCCGCTTATAGCTCTGGAAACACCATATATTTT.

The chain recombines TRBV13 with TRBJ2-3; D remains unclear. In germline, CDR1 is PRHDT, CDR2 FYEKMQ (reference sequence). Trimming shortened V by 5 bases and J by 4 bases, and 10 bases separated the two germline ends. The length of the CDR3 is 13 residues. The CDR3 loop reads CASSQKVADTQYF. The CDR3 DNA follows: TGTGCCAGCAGCCAGAAAGTGGCAGATACGCAGTATTTT.